Shown below are 15 T cell receptor beta chains from a single sample sequenced in a study of T cell changes during pregnancy in multiple sclerosis (dated by TCRdb to the late 2010s). Receptors were amplified or captured by the immunoSEQ multiplex PCR assay. In its TCRdb copy, this immuneACCESS table keeps in-frame sequences only and misses some clones. Where compared with another copy, unresolved V genes explain less than half of these, and the others have no known cause. The sample table shows around 25,000 clones, and roughly 89% are seen once. The top ten clonotypes cover 6.5% to 9.5% of the sample. Sequenced material: CD8+ T cells from peripheral blood mononuclear cells, taken in the first trimester of pregnancy. The receptors were gathered from a female donor in good health, enrolled as a control in a pregnancy study.

The table lists this clone with a count of one. The gene calls are TRBV13 and TRBJ2-3; 8 bases align to TRBD2. Germline CDR1 and CDR2: PRHDT and FYEKMQ (reference sequence). Trimming at V came to 0 bases and at J to 0 bases, leaving 5 bases not matched to a gene. The CDR3 sequence is 17 residues long. CDR3 bases: TGTGCCAGCAGCTTAGGGGAGCGGGGGCCTAGCACAGATACGCAGTATTTT. Translating gives CASSLGERGPSTDTQYF.

The chain joins TRBV15 to TRBJ1-6; D may be TRBD1 (5 bases). The CDR3 totals 11 residues. The germline gives CDR1 LNHNV, CDR2 YYDKDF (reference sequence). Between the trimmed V and J ends, which lost 1 base and 14 bases, there was a span of 6 bases. DNA for the CDR3: TGTGCCACCAGCAGAGGGGGGGCCCTCCACTTT. Its protein product is CATSRGGALHF.

V is TRBV2 and J is TRBJ1-2; D may be TRBD1 (5 bases). The length of the CDR3 is 16 residues. Trimming pared 6 bases from V and 0 bases from J, leaving 17 bases between. From germline, CDR1 is SNHLY and CDR2 FYNNEI. CDR3 sequence: CASRGPPTPPNYGYTF. The CDR3 DNA is TGTGCCAGCAGGGGGCCCCCTACTCCCCCTAACTATGGCTACACCTTC. Supplemented by reference TRBV2 and TRBJ1-2, the full variable domain reads EPEVTQTPSHQVTQMGQEVILRCVPISNHLYFYWYRQILGQKVEFLVSFYNNEISEKSEIFDDQFSVERPDGSNFTLKIRSTKLEDSAMYFCASRGPPTPPNYGYTFGSGTRLTVV.

V and J are TRBV13 and TRBJ2-1; 11 bases align to TRBD2. J gave up 6 bases and V 8 bases, and 9 bases lay outside the gene matches. The CDR3 spans 15 residues. CDR1 is PRHDT, CDR2 FYEKMQ, per germline (reference sequence). The CDR3 sequence: CASGPSGGLVNEQFF. The CDR3 DNA follows: TGTGCCAGCGGCCCTAGCGGGGGGTTAGTCAATGAGCAGTTCTTC.

The gene calls are TRBV13 and TRBJ2-7, with D tentatively TRBD1 (5 bases). This CDR3 is 13 amino acids long. The germline V gene encodes CDR1 PRHDT and CDR2 FYEKMQ (reference sequence). V gave up 5 bases and J gave up 7 bases, with 15 bases separating them. The CDR3 protein is CASSTGRVNEQYF. Here the CDR3 DNA reads TGTGCCAGCAGCACCGGCAGGGTTAATGAGCAGTACTTC. Supplemented by reference TRBV13 and TRBJ2-7, the full variable domain reads AAGVIQSPRHLIKEKRETATLKCYPIPRHDTVYWYQQGPGQDPQFLISFYEKMQSDKGSIPDRFSAQQFSDYHSELNMSSLELGDSALYFCASSTGRVNEQYFGPGTRLTVT.

CDR3 protein: CASNISGANVLTF. CDR3 in DNA: TGTGCCAGCAACATCTCTGGGGCCAACGTCCTGACTTTC. The V gene is TRBV27, the J gene TRBJ2-6; D unclear. Germline V gene lookup returns CDR1 MNHEY and CDR2 SMNVEV (reference sequence). CDR3 size: 13 residues. V was pared by 7 bases and J by 0 bases, with 4 bases between.

This chain links TRBV7-8 with TRBJ1-2, with unresolved D. CDR1 and CDR2 from the germline V gene are SGHVS and FQNEAQ. This CDR3 has 15 residues. V was shortened by 3 bases and J by 8 bases, with 19 bases between the two germline ends. The CDR3: CASSFRAGAQEGYTF. The CDR3 bases are TGTGCCAGCAGCTTCCGGGCGGGAGCCCAAGAGGGCTACACCTTC.

The V call is TRBV9, the J call TRBJ1-1; D perhaps matches TRBD1 (5 bases). Trimming left V 4 bases short and J 3 bases short, with 16 bases between. CDR1 and CDR2 from the germline V gene are SGDLS and YYNGEE. The CDR3 runs 15 residues. The CDR3 coding sequence is TGTGCCAGCAGCCTGGGACGAGCGGGGGACACTGAAGCTTTCTTT. Protein product: CASSLGRAGDTEAFF.

V usage is TRBV27 and J usage is TRBJ1-1, with TRBD1 as a possible D gene (5 bases). V lost 2 bases and J 5 bases, leaving 12 bases between the germline ends. This CDR3 has 14 amino acids. Germline V gene sequence: CDR1 MNHEY, CDR2 SMNVEV (reference sequence). The CDR3 protein is CASSLTVGGTEAFF. For the CDR3, the DNA is TGTGCCAGCAGTTTAACGGTGGGGGGGACTGAAGCTTTCTTT.

The J gene is TRBJ2-2, the V gene TRBV6-4, with 8 positions matching TRBD2. V trimming: 0 bases; J trimming: 5 bases; junction bases outside the gene matches: 5. The germline V gene has CDR1 MRHNA and CDR2 SNTAGT. The CDR3 totals 16 residues. The CDR3 nucleotides read TGTGCCAGCAGTGACTCGCCTAGCGGGCTGACCGGGGAGCTGTTTTTT. It yields the protein CASSDSPSGLTGELFF.

J is TRBJ2-5 and V is TRBV7-9, with 8 nucleotides matching TRBD2. The CDR3 has 13 residues. Germline V CDR1 and CDR2: SEHNR, FQNEAQ (reference sequence). V lost 5 bases and J lost 5; bases outside the gene matches: 4. CDR3 bases: TGTGCCAGCAGCCCGGGACTAGGGGAGACCCAGTACTTC. It is translated as CASSPGLGETQYF.

The chain combines TRBV5-4 with TRBJ1-1, with TRBD1 matching over 7 bases. After removal of 0 bases from V and 0 bases from J, the junction contained 8 bases not matched to a gene. CDR1 is SGHNT, CDR2 YYREEE, per germline (reference sequence). The CDR3 has 17 amino acids. CDR3 sequence reads: CASSLVGTGAMNTEAFF. CDR3 sequence (DNA): TGTGCCAGCAGCTTGGTGGGCACAGGGGCCATGAACACTGAAGCTTTCTTT.

The chain has TRBV7-8 and TRBJ1-4, with 8 bases fitting TRBD1. Germline CDR1 reads SGHVS; CDR2 reads FQNEAQ. V lost 5 bases and J lost 0; bases outside the gene matches: 17. The CDR3 runs to 20 residues. The CDR3 region has the DNA TGTGCCAGCAGCGCAGCTTATGAGGACAGGGCAGGTTCAACTAATGAAAAACTGTTTTTT. It translates to CASSAAYEDRAGSTNEKLFF.

This chain uses TRBV12-5 with TRBJ1-1, with 9 bases lining up with TRBD1. This CDR3 has 15 residues. Germline V lookup: CDR1 LGHNT, CDR2 FRNRAP. The junction had 3 bases not matched to a gene; V was cut back by 1 base and J by 3 bases. This chain's CDR3 is CASGLATGGYTEAFF. The DNA of the CDR3 is TGTGCTAGTGGTTTGGCAACAGGGGGCTACACTGAAGCTTTCTTT.

This chain uses TRBV7-2 with TRBJ2-1, with TRBD2 as a possible D gene (6 bases). V was trimmed by 8 bases and J by 1 base, leaving 6 bases between them. Germline loops: CDR1 SGHTA, CDR2 FQGNSA. This CDR3 region has 12 residues. The CDR3 region is CASGGSYNEQFF. DNA of the CDR3: TGTGCCAGCGGGGGGTCCTACAATGAGCAGTTCTTC.